A single sample gave rise to the 29 T cell receptor beta chains below, sequenced in a study of CD8 T cells in ankylosing spondylitis. In TCRdb, the 5' RACE reads were re-called with MiXCR into one record per CDR3 protein. The sample shows almost 250,000 distinct CDR3 sequences, 32% of them seen only once. Material for sequencing was blood, either unsorted or a sorted T cell fraction (not recorded which). The receptors come from a male donor with ankylosing spondylitis or in good health (not recorded which).

In this sample, this clonotype turned up once. The chain carries TRBV5-1 and TRBJ1-1; TRBD1 aligns across 8 bases. Germline V CDR1 and CDR2: SGHRS, YFSETQ. V shed 4 bases, J shed 4 bases, and the junction held 9 bases outside the gene matches. The CDR3 is 15 residues long. In nucleotides, the CDR3 is TGCGCCAGCAGCGCCAGGGGGCCGGGCGGCACTGAAGCTTTCTTT. It yields the protein CASSARGPGGTEAFF. The variable domain in full, with the rest retrieved from reference TRBV5-1 and TRBJ1-1, is KAGVTQTPRYLIKTRGQQVTLSCSPISGHRSVSWYQQTPGQGLQFLFEYFSETQRNKGNFPGRFSGRQFSNSRSEMNVSTLELGDSALYLCASSARGPGGTEAFFGQGTRLTVV.

This clonotype came up a few times. The CDR3 protein is CASRTVSGNTIYF. The CDR3 DNA follows: TGTGCCAGCAGGACAGTCTCTGGAAACACCATATATTTT. The chain links TRBV5-5 to TRBJ1-3; weak D call: TRBD1 (5 bases). The CDR3 is made up of 13 amino acids. Trimming stripped 5 bases from V and 0 bases from J, with 6 bases between. Germline CDR1 and CDR2: SGHKS and YYEKEE (reference sequence).

This chain uses TRBV11-2 with TRBJ1-4, with 8 bases lining up with TRBD1. Germline-derived CDR1 and CDR2 are SGHAT and FQNNGV. This CDR3 region has 17 residues. The J segment lost 3 bases and the V segment lost 1 base, leaving 7 bases of the junction unmatched. The CDR3: CASSLVPRGLANEKLFF. Written as DNA, the CDR3 is TGTGCCAGCAGCTTAGTTCCCAGGGGGCTGGCTAATGAAAAACTGTTTTTT.

This clonotype was detected ten times or more. The chain employs TRBV20-1 and TRBJ2-7; D is possibly TRBD1 (6 bases). CDR3 size: 12 residues. V was clipped by 4 bases and J by 3 bases, with 10 bases between them. Germline-derived CDR1 and CDR2 are DFQATT and SNEGSKA (reference sequence). CDR3 sequence: CSATPDSYEQYF. The CDR3 DNA follows: TGCAGTGCTACCCCGGACAGCTACGAGCAGTACTTC.

The V and J genes are TRBV10-3 and TRBJ2-1, with D uncertain. Trimming took 2 bases from V and 5 from J, leaving 10 bases between them. Per germline, CDR1 ENHRY and CDR2 SYGVKD. The CDR3 is 14 amino acids. The CDR3: CAISEGSNNNEQFF. DNA for the CDR3: TGTGCCATCAGTGAGGGCAGTAACAACAATGAGCAGTTCTTC.

This clonotype has only a few counts. The J gene is TRBJ2-3, the V gene TRBV20-1; 14 bases map to TRBD2. The CDR3 consists of 16 residues. V was clipped by 6 bases and J by 1 base; unmatched bases: 6. In germline, CDR1 is DFQATT, CDR2 SNEGSKA (reference sequence). CDR3: CSARTSGGSGTDTQYF. The CDR3 bases are TGCAGTGCGAGGACTAGCGGGGGGTCGGGCACAGATACGCAGTATTTT.

Concerning this clonotype: A much larger clonotype is one base distant, so this may be a read error. The conserved phenylalanine or tryptophan normally closing the CDR3 is absent here, so this likely arose from a read error. This sequence joins TRBV9 and TRBJ1-1; D gene unclear. This CDR3 spans 15 amino acids. With 0 bases removed from V and 0 bases from J, the gap between germline ends came to 9 bases. Germline V gives CDR1 SGDLS, CDR2 YYNGEE. The CDR3 sequence is CASSVVGSMNTEAFL. The CDR3 DNA reads as TGTGCCAGCAGCGTAGTAGGGTCCATGAACACTGAAGCTTTCCTT.

This chain links TRBV27 with TRBJ2-7, with TRBD1 matching over 8 bases. V shed 5 bases and J 1 base; nucleotides not matched to a gene: 10. Germline assignment: CDR1 MNHEY and CDR2 SMNVEV (reference sequence). CDR3 length: 16 residues. This CDR3 is CASSPLGQGLSYEQYF. The CDR3 region has the DNA TGTGCCAGCAGTCCCCTAGGACAGGGCTTATCCTACGAGCAGTACTTC.

V gene TRBV20-1 combines with J gene TRBJ1-4, with D possibly matching TRBD1 (6 bases). Germline CDR1 reads DFQATT; CDR2 reads SNEGSKA (reference sequence). The V gene lost 5 bases and the J gene lost 7 bases, with 17 bases spanning the gap. The CDR3 consists of 14 residues. In DNA form, the CDR3 reads TGCAGTGCTCCGCGGACAGCCCCGAGTGAAAAACTGTTTTTT. Translation gives CSAPRTAPSEKLFF.

This clonotype was seen more than once but under ten times. J is TRBJ1-2 and V is TRBV4-1; D is possibly TRBD1 (6 bases). The V and J ends lost 7 bases and 5 bases respectively, with 17 bases between them. The germline CDR1 and CDR2 sequences are MGHRA and YSYEKL. The CDR3 has 14 amino acids. The CDR3 here is CASTRGGLGYGYTF. The CDR3 nucleotides are TGCGCCAGCACCCGAGGGGGGTTGGGATATGGCTACACCTTC.

This clonotype was counted between two and nine times. The rearrangement links TRBV29-1 to TRBJ2-2; possible D gene TRBD1, 7 bases. With 7 bases removed from V and 4 bases from J, the gap between germline ends came to 19 bases. Germline values: CDR1 SQVTM, CDR2 ANQGSEA. This CDR3 has 15 amino acids. The CDR3 sequence is CSAGVQGGSTGELFF. The CDR3 coding sequence is TGCAGCGCTGGGGTGCAGGGGGGCAGCACCGGGGAGCTGTTTTTT.

The chain carries TRBV12-3 or TRBV12-4 and TRBJ1-1; perhaps TRBD1 as D (6 bases). The CDR3 contains 14 residues. V lost 3 bases and J lost 3, with 11 bases in between. CDR3 protein: CASSFRGRYTEAFF. In DNA form, the CDR3 reads TGTGCCAGCAGTTTCAGGGGACGGTACACTGAAGCTTTCTTT.

This chain connects TRBV6-1 to TRBJ2-2, with TRBD1 matching 8 bases. This CDR3 is 15 amino acids long. Looked up from germline, CDR1 is MNHNS and CDR2 is SASEGT. Trimming cost V 11 bases and J 4 bases; bases outside gene matches: 12. The CDR3 spells CAVRLLDRGTGELFF. CDR3 DNA: TGTGCCGTCCGGTTGTTAGACAGGGGCACCGGGGAGCTGTTTTTT.

Only a few counts were recorded for this clonotype. The chain combines TRBV15 with TRBJ2-1; D gene ambiguous. This CDR3 region has 11 residues. From germline, CDR1 is LNHNV and CDR2 YYDKDF (reference sequence). Trimming took 4 bases from V and 10 from J, leaving 8 bases between them. The DNA for the CDR3 is TGTGCCACCAGCAACTACATAGAGCAGTTCTTC. This codes for CATSNYIEQFF.

The chain employs TRBV7-9 and TRBJ1-2, with TRBD1 identical over 10 bases. The CDR3 is 15 residues long. CDR1 is SEHNR, CDR2 FQNEAQ, per germline (reference sequence). V shed 3 bases, J shed 8 bases, and the junction held 9 bases outside the gene matches. CDR3 nucleotides: TGTGCCAGCAGCTTGGCGGGTGACAGGGGGCGAGGCTACACCTTC. Translated, it gives CASSLAGDRGRGYTF.

The rearrangement joins TRBV28 to TRBJ2-7; perhaps TRBD1 as D (6 bases). V lost 3 bases and J 3 bases, leaving 9 bases between the germline ends. This CDR3 has 13 amino acids. Germline V gives CDR1 MDHEN, CDR2 SYDVKM. CDR3 DNA: TGTGCCAGCAGTTTCGGGACACACTACGAGCAGTACTTC. Translated: CASSFGTHYEQYF.

CDR3 sequence reads: CASSLGGGFSYEQYF. The CDR3 coding sequence is TGTGCCAGCAGTTTAGGCGGGGGGTTTTCCTACGAGCAGTACTTC. The chain recombines TRBV12-3 or TRBV12-4 with TRBJ2-7, with TRBD2 matching 8 bases. V gave up 1 base and J gave up 1 base; unmatched junction bases: 3. The length of the CDR3 is 15 residues.

V usage is TRBV6-1 and J usage is TRBJ2-2, with no clear D. Germline CDR1 reads MNHNS; CDR2 reads SASEGT. V was trimmed by 7 bases and J by 2 bases, leaving 8 bases between them. The CDR3 runs to 13 residues. The CDR3 DNA sequence: TGTGCCAGCACTCTCTACAACACCGGGGAGCTGTTTTTT. Protein sequence: CASTLYNTGELFF.

The chain is built from TRBV20-1 and TRBJ2-5; D may correspond to TRBD1 or TRBD2 (5 bases each). Trimming took off 5 bases at V and 3 bases at J, with 10 bases between the two ends. CDR3 size: 12 residues. The V gene's germline CDR1 is DFQATT and CDR2 SNEGSKA (reference sequence). This CDR3 is CSAVRDEETQYF. CDR3 nucleotides: TGCAGTGCTGTCCGGGACGAAGAGACCCAGTACTTC.

Here the CDR3 reads CSARGGPRAHEQYF. In DNA form, the CDR3 reads TGCAGTGCTAGAGGGGGGCCGCGGGCCCACGAGCAGTACTTC. The chain couples TRBV20-1 to TRBJ2-7; a weak D match, TRBD1 (6 bases). CDR1 is DFQATT and CDR2 is SNEGSKA in the germline V gene (reference sequence). CDR3 size: 14 residues. V lost 1 base, J lost 5 bases, and 15 bases lay in between.

The sample holds one count of this clonotype. This rearrangement joins TRBV2 to TRBJ2-7; D is unclear. This CDR3 is 14 amino acids long. Trimming shortened V by 3 bases and J by 3 bases, and 12 bases separated the two germline ends. Per germline, CDR1 SNHLY and CDR2 FYNNEI. This CDR3 is CASSERPGNYEQYF. The CDR3 region has the DNA TGTGCCAGCAGTGAGCGACCAGGTAACTACGAGCAGTACTTC.

By frequency in the sample, this clonotype is medium-sized. The chain has TRBV20-1 and TRBJ2-5; possibly TRBD1 or TRBD2 for D (5 bases each). The ends were cut back, 7 bases at V and 5 bases at J, with 23 bases in the middle. CDR1 and CDR2 from the germline V gene are DFQATT and SNEGSKA (reference sequence). The CDR3 extends over 15 amino acids. The CDR3: CSVLAPGPPEETQYF. CDR3 bases: TGCAGTGTCCTCGCACCGGGGCCGCCTGAGGAGACCCAGTACTTC.

The V call is TRBV20-1, the J call TRBJ2-3; 11 nucleotides align to TRBD2. J was trimmed by 5 bases and V by 1 base; bases with no gene match: 8. This CDR3 comprises 16 residues. Germline V lookup: CDR1 DFQATT, CDR2 SNEGSKA (reference sequence). In DNA form, the CDR3 reads TGCAGTGCTAGAGTCATTAGCGGGGGGGCCGTAGATACGCAGTATTTT. Translated: CSARVISGGAVDTQYF.

The chain carries TRBV7-2 and TRBJ2-7; 10 positions agree with TRBD1. Germline V CDR1 and CDR2: SGHTA, FQGNSA. The CDR3 is 15 amino acids. With V trimmed by 0 bases and J by 7 bases, 6 bases remained unmatched. The CDR3 nucleotides are TGTGCCAGCAGCTTAGCGCTAGGGACAGGGGATGAGCAGTACTTC. Protein product: CASSLALGTGDEQYF.

The V gene is TRBV7-8, the J gene TRBJ2-1; 8 bases are shared with TRBD2. V lost 0 bases to trimming and J lost 14 bases; unmatched junction nucleotides: 9. Germline V lookup: CDR1 SGHVS, CDR2 FQNEAQ. The CDR3 consists of 14 residues. CDR3 sequence (DNA): TGTGCCAGCAGCTTAGCTACGGGAGGGGGATCAAAGTTCTTC. Residues: CASSLATGGGSKFF.

This clonotype was seen more than once but under ten times. This chain uses TRBV29-1 with TRBJ2-7, with unresolved D. This CDR3 is 14 amino acids long. The germline V gene has CDR1 SQVTM and CDR2 ANQGSEA. Trimming cost V 4 bases and J 2 bases, with 15 bases left between them. CDR3 coding DNA: TGCAGCGTTGGGGATGACGGCTCGCCCTACGAGCAGTACTTC. Translation: CSVGDDGSPYEQYF.

The genes are TRBV20-1 and TRBJ2-2, with TRBD2 as a possible D gene (6 bases). The CDR3 consists of 14 residues. V was cut by 0 bases and J by 6 bases, with 11 bases left in between. Germline V gene lookup returns CDR1 DFQATT and CDR2 SNEGSKA (reference sequence). The CDR3 coding sequence is TGCAGTGCTAGAGATCGAGGGGAGGCCGGGGAGCTGTTTTTT. It specifies CSARDRGEAGELFF.

The chain employs TRBV4-2 and TRBJ2-2, with D maybe TRBD2 (5 bases). The CDR3 loop spans 14 amino acids. With 4 bases removed from V and 6 bases from J, the gap between germline ends came to 12 bases. Germline values: CDR1 LGHNA, CDR2 YNFKEQ. This chain's CDR3 is CASSPIEGAGELFF. DNA for the CDR3: TGTGCCAGCAGCCCAATCGAGGGAGCCGGGGAGCTGTTTTTT.

This chain links TRBV20-1 with TRBJ1-1; possibly TRBD1 for D (6 bases). Trimming took 5 bases from V and 1 from J, leaving 26 bases between them. Germline CDR1 is DFQATT and CDR2 is SNEGSKA (reference sequence). The CDR3 extends over 18 amino acids. CDR3 residues: CSAGRVVGQRSRNTEAFF. CDR3 bases: TGCAGTGCTGGCCGGGTAGTGGGACAACGAAGTCGGAACACTGAAGCTTTCTTT.